These 17 T cell receptor beta chains share one sample of origin, sequenced in a study of cytotoxic CD8 clonotypes in ibrutinib-treated CLL. Measured with immunoSEQ multiplex PCR; TCRdb has only the in-frame clones, and not every one. Of around 40,000 clones listed, 71% are singletons. Here the sequenced sample was PBMCs, taken at disease progression, from a patient treated with ibrutinib. Source of these receptors: a human donor with chronic lymphocytic leukemia.

This clone was recorded a few times. The rearrangement uses TRBV6-6 and TRBJ2-1, with D perhaps assigned TRBD1 or TRBD2 (5 bases each). Germline V CDR1 and CDR2: MNHNY, SVGAGI (reference sequence). The CDR3 contains 13 residues. The ends were cut back, 6 bases at V and 5 bases at J, with 11 bases in the middle. This CDR3 reads CASSPGRHNEQFF. The CDR3 DNA follows: TGTGCCAGCAGCCCGGGACGACACAATGAGCAGTTCTTC.

This clone was seen a single time. This chain uses TRBV5-1 with TRBJ1-1, with TRBD1 matching over 8 bases. V dropped 4 bases and J dropped 5; count of bases not matched to a gene: 4. This CDR3 comprises 13 residues. Germline assignment: CDR1 SGHRS and CDR2 YFSETQ. The CDR3 DNA reads as TGCGCCAGCAGCACCCGGACAGGGACTGAAGCTTTCTTT. This encodes CASSTRTGTEAFF. Supplemented by reference TRBV5-1 and TRBJ1-1, the full variable domain reads KAGVTQTPRYLIKTRGQQVTLSCSPISGHRSVSWYQQTPGQGLQFLFEYFSETQRNKGNFPGRFSGRQFSNSRSEMNVSTLELGDSALYLCASSTRTGTEAFFGQGTRLTVV.

The sample holds a few counts of this clone. At one boundary the junction diverges from the germline segment, which might be a read error. The chain couples TRBV6-5 to TRBJ1-1; D unresolved. Germline loops: CDR1 MNHEY, CDR2 SVGAGI. The CDR3 has 15 amino acids. The CDR3, as DNA: TGTGCCAGCAGCTACTCCGGAACAATGAACACTGAAGCTTTCTTT. Its protein product is CASSYSGTMNTEAFF.

CDR3: CASSLPTGMNTEAFF. In DNA form, the CDR3 reads TGTGCCAGCAGCTTACCGACAGGGATGAACACTGAAGCTTTCTTT. The rearrangement joins TRBV7-9 to TRBJ1-1; 7 bases align to TRBD1. This CDR3 is built from 15 residues. CDR1 and CDR2 (germline): SEHNR, FQNEAQ (reference sequence). Unmatched junction bases numbered 3, after V lost 2 bases and J lost 0 bases.

This chain connects TRBV12-5 to TRBJ2-3; D may be TRBD2 (5 bases). The germline V gene encodes CDR1 LGHNT and CDR2 FRNRAP. V gave up 2 bases and J gave up 8 bases, with 11 bases separating them. There are 13 residues in the CDR3. CDR3 amino acids: CASGLQGGSTQYF. DNA of the CDR3: TGTGCTAGTGGTTTGCAAGGAGGTAGTACGCAGTATTTT.

This clone showed up many times. The chain combines TRBV5-1 with TRBJ1-4; 9 positions match TRBD1. V gave up 0 bases and J gave up 4 bases; unmatched junction bases: 4. Germline CDR1 and CDR2: SGHRS and YFSETQ. There are 16 residues in the CDR3. CDR3 sequence: CASSLAKTGGNEKLFF. For the CDR3, the DNA is TGCGCCAGCAGCTTGGCCAAGACAGGGGGTAATGAAAAACTGTTTTTT.

This clone has a handful of counts. The V gene is TRBV2, the J gene TRBJ1-1, with D possibly matching TRBD1 (6 bases). The ends were cut back, 6 bases at V and 5 bases at J, with 16 bases in the middle. The CDR3 totals 14 residues. Germline loops: CDR1 SNHLY, CDR2 FYNNEI. CDR3 sequence (DNA): TGTGCCAGCAGGGACAGTACGAGGCGGACTGAAGCTTTCTTT. This encodes CASRDSTRRTEAFF.

This chain connects TRBV28 to TRBJ1-6, with TRBD1 identical over 7 bases. Trimming removed 5 bases from V and 10 bases from J; junction bases left unmatched: 8. The germline gives CDR1 MDHEN, CDR2 SYDVKM. The CDR3 length is 14 residues. The CDR3 reads CASSRQGGNSPLHF. CDR3 sequence (DNA): TGTGCCAGCAGTCGACAGGGTGGTAACTCACCCCTCCACTTT.

The rearrangement links TRBV2 to TRBJ2-7; maybe TRBD2 (5 bases). The CDR3 runs to 14 residues. Per germline, CDR1 SNHLY and CDR2 FYNNEI. V lost 1 base to trimming and J lost 3 bases, with 10 bases between them. The CDR3 here is CASSEGFDYYEQYF. For the CDR3, the DNA is TGTGCCAGCAGTGAAGGTTTCGACTACTACGAGCAGTACTTC.

The rearrangement links TRBV19 to TRBJ1-2; D is ambiguous. This CDR3 comprises 14 residues. Trimming removed 4 bases from V and 5 bases from J, with 14 bases in between. The V gene's germline CDR1 is LNHDA and CDR2 SQIVND (reference sequence). CDR3 region: CASSSKGPSYGYTF. CDR3 sequence (DNA): TGTGCCAGTAGTAGCAAAGGCCCTTCTTATGGCTACACCTTC.

The chain uses TRBV6-6 and TRBJ1-4, with 10 bases fitting TRBD1. The CDR3 loop spans 15 amino acids. Unmatched junction bases numbered 6, after V lost 4 bases and J lost 7 bases. Germline CDR1 reads MNHNY; CDR2 reads SVGAGI (reference sequence). The CDR3 nucleotides are TGTGCCAGCAGTTCTATCAGGACAGGGGGTGAAAAACTGTTTTTT. This codes for CASSSIRTGGEKLFF.

This chain links TRBV4-1 with TRBJ1-2, with TRBD1 matching 7 bases. The CDR3 loop spans 14 amino acids. Germline CDR1 reads MGHRA; CDR2 reads YSYEKL. Unmatched junction bases numbered 7, after V lost 7 bases and J lost 2 bases. The CDR3 reads CASTPRGQNYGYTF. The CDR3 DNA is TGCGCCAGCACCCCAAGGGGACAGAACTATGGCTACACCTTC.

The J gene is TRBJ2-2, the V gene TRBV27; maybe TRBD2 (5 bases). This CDR3 is built from 14 residues. The V and J ends lost 3 bases and 3 bases respectively, with 8 bases between them. Germline-derived CDR1 and CDR2 are MNHEY and SMNVEV (reference sequence). The CDR3 loop reads CASSFSGYTGELFF. The CDR3 region has the DNA TGTGCCAGCAGTTTCTCGGGGTACACCGGGGAGCTGTTTTTT.

This clone was seen once. The chain links TRBV21-1 to TRBJ2-3; the table's D gene call, TRBD1, was not cross checked with the DNA. TRBV21-1 is a known pseudogene. The CDR3 is 14 amino acids. CDR3 sequence: CASSRAASTDTQYF. As DNA, the CDR3 is TGTGCCAGCAGCAGGGCAGCTAGCACAGATACGCAGTATTTT.

The chain links TRBV19 to TRBJ2-5; a weak D match, TRBD1 (7 bases). This CDR3 comprises 14 residues. Germline CDR1 and CDR2: LNHDA and SQIVND (reference sequence). V gave up 5 bases and J gave up 2 bases, with 12 bases separating them. CDR3 amino acids: CASSYGGQQETQYF. The CDR3 DNA reads TGTGCCAGTAGTTACGGGGGACAGCAAGAGACCCAGTACTTC. Variable domain in full (rest from reference TRBV19 and TRBJ2-5): DGGITQSPKYLFRKEGQNVTLSCEQNLNHDAMYWYRQDPGQGLRLIYYSQIVNDFQKGDIAEGYSVSREKKESFPLTVTSAQKNPTAFYLCASSYGGQQETQYFGPGTRLLVL.

The J gene is TRBJ2-1, the V gene TRBV29-1; D assignment may be TRBD1 or TRBD2 (6 bases each). Germline V gene data show CDR1 as SQVTM and CDR2 as ANQGSEA. The CDR3 length is 15 residues. V lost 5 bases and J lost 5, with 19 bases in between. For the CDR3, the DNA is TGCAGCGTTTTTGTGGGGGGCGACGGGGACAATGAGCAGTTCTTC. As protein: CSVFVGGDGDNEQFF.

In DNA form, the CDR3 reads TGCAGCGTTCTCGGGACAGGGTCTGAAAAACTGTTTTTT. This sequence encodes CSVLGTGSEKLFF. The chain combines TRBV29-1 with TRBJ1-4; 9 bases map to TRBD1. There are 13 residues in the CDR3. Germline loops: CDR1 SQVTM, CDR2 ANQGSEA. J lost 7 bases, V lost 5 bases, and 5 bases had no gene match.